This entry lists 27 T cell receptor beta chains sequenced from one sample in a study of blood T cell repertoires in COVID-19. The repertoire was sequenced with immunoSEQ multiplex PCR; TCRdb's copy has only in-frame clones and lacks some. The table includes around 280,000 clones, over 85% detected once. Material for sequencing was peripheral blood. The receptors originated from a woman in her twenties or thirties with COVID-19, enrolled during active disease.

The rearrangement uses TRBV7-7 and TRBJ2-2; 7 nucleotides align to TRBD1. The V and J ends lost 5 bases and 5 bases, in that order; junction bases with no gene match: 8. CDR3 size: 15 residues. Germline V gene lookup returns CDR1 SSHAT and CDR2 FNYEAQ (reference sequence). CDR3 nucleotide sequence: TGTGCCAGCAGCCCCGGGACAGTCGGAACCGGGGAGCTGTTTTTT. It encodes CASSPGTVGTGELFF.

This clone was seen a single time. The CDR3 DNA reads as TGTGCCAGCTCCCCCGGACAGGACCAGCCCCAGCATTTT. As protein: CASSPGQDQPQHF. J is TRBJ1-5 and V is TRBV18; 7 nucleotides line up with TRBD1. Trimming took 6 bases from V and 7 from J; bases not matched to a gene: 6. This CDR3 is built from 13 residues. Germline loops: CDR1 KGHSH, CDR2 LQKENI.

V usage is TRBV7-6 and J usage is TRBJ1-1; D not certain. The CDR3 contains 13 residues. Germline CDR1 is SGHVS and CDR2 is FNYEAQ. V lost 1 base, J lost 6 bases, and 9 bases lay in between. The CDR3 sequence: CASSLGYGPEAFF. The CDR3 DNA follows: TGTGCCAGCAGCTTAGGCTACGGTCCTGAAGCTTTCTTT.

V and J are TRBV29-1 and TRBJ2-3, with D possibly being TRBD2 (5 bases). This CDR3 has 14 amino acids. V shed 6 bases and J shed 2 bases, with 15 bases lying between them. CDR1 SQVTM and CDR2 ANQGSEA come from the germline V gene. The CDR3 coding sequence is TGCAGCGTGCCCCCGGACTCAAACACAGATACGCAGTATTTT. Translation: CSVPPDSNTDTQYF.

The V gene is TRBV4-1, the J gene TRBJ2-3; the match to TRBD2 covers 10 bases. With V trimmed by 6 bases and J by 3 bases, 6 bases remained unmatched. CDR3 length equals 15 residues. The V gene's germline CDR1 is MGHRA and CDR2 YSYEKL. CDR3 residues: CASRVLAGGTDTQYF. DNA of the CDR3: TGCGCCAGCAGGGTATTAGCGGGGGGTACAGATACGCAGTATTTT.

This clone was recorded at least ten times. The chain has TRBV29-1 and TRBJ2-7, with 12 nucleotides matching TRBD1. The trim removed 1 base at V and 9 bases at J, leaving 7 bases unmatched. Germline assignment: CDR1 SQVTM and CDR2 ANQGSEA. This CDR3 spans 14 amino acids. The CDR3 protein is CSVEGGDRGPGQYF. In DNA form, the CDR3 reads TGCAGCGTTGAAGGGGGGGACAGGGGGCCTGGGCAGTACTTC.

The chain has TRBV11-2 and TRBJ1-6; 8 nucleotides align to TRBD1. Germline assignment: CDR1 SGHAT and CDR2 FQNNGV. This CDR3 region has 15 residues. J gave up 7 bases and V 2 bases, and 4 bases lay outside the gene matches. The CDR3 loop is CASSLIRQGNSPLHF. Here the CDR3 DNA reads TGTGCCAGCAGCTTAATCCGACAGGGGAATTCACCCCTCCACTTT. Full variable domain (missing parts from reference TRBV11-2 and TRBJ1-6): EAGVAQSPRYKIIEKRQSVAFWCNPISGHATLYWYQQILGQGPKLLIQFQNNGVVDDSQLPKDRFSAERLKGVDSTLKIQPAKLEDSAVYLCASSLIRQGNSPLHFGNGTRLTVT.

The V call is TRBV21-1, the J call TRBJ2-1; TRBD2, as called in the table, went unchecked against the DNA. TRBV21-1 is marked as a pseudogene. The CDR3 is 14 residues long. The DNA of the CDR3 is TGTGCCAGCCGACTAGCGAAACCCTACAATGAGCAGTTCTTC. As protein: CASRLAKPYNEQFF.

The chain has TRBV12-3 or TRBV12-4 and TRBJ1-1; no definite D call. V was cut by 6 bases and J by 5 bases, with 10 bases left in between. The CDR3 runs to 12 residues. The CDR3 DNA sequence: TGTGCCAGCAGACAAGTCCCAACTGAAGCTTTCTTT. It codes for CASRQVPTEAFF.

This chain connects TRBV3-1 (or the pseudogene TRBV3-2) to TRBJ2-2; TRBD2 agrees at 14 bases. Germline V gives CDR1 LGHDT, CDR2 YNNKEL (reference sequence). The CDR3 runs 17 residues. V was pared by 4 bases and J by 2 bases, with 3 bases of the junction left unmatched. CDR3 region: CASSPGLAGANTGELFF. The CDR3 DNA reads TGTGCCAGCAGCCCGGGACTAGCGGGAGCCAACACCGGGGAGCTGTTTTTT.

The chain recombines TRBV19 with TRBJ2-7; 9 bases agree with TRBD2. The J call may be incorrect, as the DNA end agrees better with TRBJ2-1. The germline CDR1 and CDR2 sequences are LNHDA and SQIVND (reference sequence). CDR3 size: 19 residues. The CDR3 bases are TGTGCCAGTAGCCGCCCCTTTGCGGGGGGGCCGGTCTCCTACAATGAGCAGTTCTTC. Amino acid sequence: CASSRPFAGGPVSYNEQFF.

With regard to this clone: The sample carries other DNA sequences with the same CDR3. The chain carries TRBV6-5 and TRBJ1-1; a possible D gene is TRBD1 (5 bases). The germline gives CDR1 MNHEY, CDR2 SVGAGI. This CDR3 comprises 14 residues. Deletions cut 0 bases from V and 1 base from J, with 6 bases between. Written as DNA, the CDR3 is TGTGCCAGCAGTTACTCGGGGGGGAACACTGAAGCTTTCTTT. It codes for CASSYSGGNTEAFF.

A single count supports this clone. The rearrangement links TRBV6-5 to TRBJ1-3; no definite D call. Germline CDR1 MNHEY, CDR2 SVGAGI. This CDR3 region has 12 residues. Trimming shortened V by 6 bases and J by 0 bases, and 3 bases separated the two germline ends. The CDR3 here is CASSFSGNTIYF. CDR3 in DNA: TGTGCCAGCAGCTTCTCTGGAAACACCATATATTTT.

The V call is TRBV2, the J call TRBJ1-2; D gene unclear. V shed 3 bases and J shed 9 bases, with 5 bases lying between them. CDR1 is SNHLY, CDR2 FYNNEI, per germline. CDR3 length: 10 amino acids. CDR3 coding DNA: TGTGCCAGCAGTGAGTCAAGCTACACCTTC. The encoded protein is CASSESSYTF.

The V and J genes are TRBV7-9 and TRBJ1-4; 8 nucleotides match TRBD1. The germline V gene has CDR1 SEHNR and CDR2 FQNEAQ (reference sequence). V lost 2 bases and J lost 0; bases outside the gene matches: 5. This CDR3 is 17 amino acids long. This CDR3 reads CASSLTPGQATNEKLFF. The CDR3 DNA reads as TGTGCCAGCAGCTTAACCCCGGGACAGGCAACTAATGAAAAACTGTTTTTT.

This rearrangement joins TRBV28 to TRBJ2-7; TRBD1 matches at 12 bases. Germline V CDR1 and CDR2: MDHEN, SYDVKM. V dropped 7 bases and J dropped 7; count of bases not matched to a gene: 17. The CDR3 sequence is 17 residues long. CDR3 DNA: TGTGCCAGCATTGGTAAGGTCGGGACAGGGGGCGCGGGGGAGCAGTACTTC. Residues: CASIGKVGTGGAGEQYF.

V usage is TRBV5-1 and J usage is TRBJ1-5; D not certain. The CDR3 is 14 amino acids. Trimming pared 0 bases from V and 5 bases from J, leaving 9 bases between. Per germline, CDR1 SGHRS and CDR2 YFSETQ. CDR3 nucleotide sequence: TGCGCCAGCAGCTTGGGAGGCTTGGATCAGCCCCAGCATTTT. Protein sequence: CASSLGGLDQPQHF.

CDR3 region: CASSLEQGSRHGYTF. The DNA for the CDR3 is TGCGCCAGCAGCTTGGAACAGGGAAGTAGACATGGCTACACCTTC. The J gene is TRBJ1-2, the V gene TRBV5-1; possibly TRBD1 for D (6 bases). The CDR3 consists of 15 residues. Trimming left V 0 bases short and J 6 bases short, with 15 bases between. The germline V gene has CDR1 SGHRS and CDR2 YFSETQ.

J is TRBJ1-2 and V is TRBV12-3 or TRBV12-4; maybe TRBD1 (5 bases). V was clipped by 6 bases and J by 3 bases, with 11 bases between them. The length of the CDR3 is 13 residues. The CDR3: CASRRDLYYGYTF. The CDR3 nucleotides are TGTGCCAGCAGGCGGGACCTCTACTATGGCTACACCTTC.

V and J are TRBV6-5 and TRBJ2-3, with TRBD2 identical over 16 bases. V shed 10 bases and J 7 bases; nucleotides not matched to a gene: 5. This CDR3 has 14 residues. Per the germline V gene, CDR1 is MNHEY and CDR2 is SVGAGI. In DNA, the CDR3 is TGTGCCACGGGGACTAGCGGGGGGGCATATACGCAGTATTTT. This codes for CATGTSGGAYTQYF.

The V and J genes are TRBV6-1 and TRBJ1-2, with 8 positions matching TRBD1. Losses at the gene ends were 3 bases for V and 13 bases for J; bases not matched to a gene: 4. Germline CDR1 reads MNHNS; CDR2 reads SASEGT. This CDR3 is built from 11 residues. The CDR3 DNA reads TGTGCCAGCAGTGACGGACAGGGCGGCACCTTC. It translates to CASSDGQGGTF.

This chain links TRBV7-2 with TRBJ2-5, with D possibly being TRBD1 (5 bases). V was trimmed by 3 bases and J by 5 bases, leaving 19 bases between them. Germline CDR1 and CDR2: SGHTA and FQGNSA. This CDR3 has 16 amino acids. The CDR3 DNA follows: TGTGCCAGCAGCTTCAATTGGGGCAGGCCCTATGAGACCCAGTACTTC. The encoded protein is CASSFNWGRPYETQYF.

This chain uses TRBV29-1 with TRBJ2-3; D gene uncertain. V lost 3 bases to trimming and J lost 4 bases, with 11 bases between them. The germline gives CDR1 SQVTM, CDR2 ANQGSEA. The CDR3 totals 13 residues. The CDR3 protein is CSVEADIPDTQYF. The CDR3 DNA reads TGCAGCGTTGAGGCAGATATTCCAGATACGCAGTATTTT.

Points on this clone: Other DNA sequences in this sample translate to the same CDR3. The rearrangement links TRBV5-1 to TRBJ2-5; TRBD2 matches at 8 bases. This CDR3 contains 13 residues. V lost 2 bases, J lost 3 bases, and 0 bases stayed unmatched. In germline, CDR1 is SGHRS, CDR2 YFSETQ. As DNA, the CDR3 is TGCGCCAGCAGCTTTAGCGGGGAAGAGACCCAGTACTTC. It translates to CASSFSGEETQYF.

The chain has TRBV7-9 and TRBJ2-3; tentatively, D is TRBD2 (7 bases). The germline gives CDR1 SEHNR, CDR2 FQNEAQ (reference sequence). Trimming shortened V by 5 bases and J by 4 bases, and 16 bases separated the two germline ends. The length of the CDR3 is 15 residues. As DNA, the CDR3 is TGTGCCAGCAGCCGAGGGGGGGGCCCCCCAGATACGCAGTATTTT. This sequence encodes CASSRGGGPPDTQYF.

This clone appeared a few times. This chain joins TRBV7-8 and TRBJ1-5; D gene ambiguous. Trimming pared 5 bases from V and 11 bases from J, leaving 22 bases between. CDR3 length: 15 amino acids. The germline V gene encodes CDR1 SGHVS and CDR2 FQNEAQ. The CDR3 loop is CASSHVSEGSWAQHF. Here the CDR3 DNA reads TGTGCCAGCAGCCATGTGTCAGAGGGATCCTGGGCCCAGCATTTT.

The genes are TRBV6-1 and TRBJ1-2, with D perhaps matching TRBD1 (6 bases). V lost 3 bases and J 4 bases, leaving 12 bases between the germline ends. The CDR3 consists of 14 residues. CDR1 MNHNS and CDR2 SASEGT come from the germline V gene. Written as DNA, the CDR3 is TGTGCCAGCAGTGACACAGGGACCCTCTATGGCTACACCTTC. It encodes CASSDTGTLYGYTF.